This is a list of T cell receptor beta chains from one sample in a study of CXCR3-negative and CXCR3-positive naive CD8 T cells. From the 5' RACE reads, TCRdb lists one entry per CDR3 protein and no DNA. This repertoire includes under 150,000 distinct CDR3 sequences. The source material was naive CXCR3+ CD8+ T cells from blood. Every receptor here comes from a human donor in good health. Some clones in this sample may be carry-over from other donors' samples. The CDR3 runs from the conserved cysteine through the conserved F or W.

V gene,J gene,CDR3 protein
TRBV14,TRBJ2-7,CASSPGGRLVLSYEQYF
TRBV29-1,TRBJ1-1,CSADTGTGTITEAFF
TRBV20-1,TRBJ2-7,CSARESSSYEQYF
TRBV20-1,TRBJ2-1,CSARDLGGFTYNEQFF
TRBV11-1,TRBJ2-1,CASSSTLAGAARFSYNEQFF
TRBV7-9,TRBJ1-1,CASSIQGANTEAFF
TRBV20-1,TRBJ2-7,CSAESNYEQYF
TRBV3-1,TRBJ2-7,CASSQAGESLPYEQYF
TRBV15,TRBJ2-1,CATSTAWTDDEQFF
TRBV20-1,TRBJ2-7,CSARNPEYGLYEQYF
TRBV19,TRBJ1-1,CASSTLLTGDAEAFF
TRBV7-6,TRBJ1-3,CASSSGTGRSGDTIYF
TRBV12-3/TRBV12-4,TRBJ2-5,CASSYPGQGEETQYF
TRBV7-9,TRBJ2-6,CASSLVEGPGANVLTF
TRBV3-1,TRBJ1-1,CASSQARGQGTPEAFF
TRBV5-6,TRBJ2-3,CASSLASRGSTDTQYF
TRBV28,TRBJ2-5,CASSLGQGTSGGEETQYF
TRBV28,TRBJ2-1,CASSSPMGMHYNEQFF
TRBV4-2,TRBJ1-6,CASSQDSGFGSNSPLHF
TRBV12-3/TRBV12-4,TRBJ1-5,CASSLETGWNQPQHF
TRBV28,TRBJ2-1,CASSFTLSGAYNEQFF
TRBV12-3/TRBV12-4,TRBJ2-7,CASSLSGNYEQYF
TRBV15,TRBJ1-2,CATRGIQVGLQYGYTF
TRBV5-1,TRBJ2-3,CASSWTGFSTDTQYF
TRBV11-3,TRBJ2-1,CASSLSVSSHNEQFF
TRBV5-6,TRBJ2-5,CVSSITGFGETQYF
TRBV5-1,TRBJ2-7,CASSRDRVYEQYF
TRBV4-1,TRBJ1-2,CASSLYRDNNYGYTF
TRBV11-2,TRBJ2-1,CASSPTGTGDYEQFF
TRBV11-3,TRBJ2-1,CASSSAGDRSYNEQFF
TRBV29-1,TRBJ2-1,CSVEYPGTYNEQFF
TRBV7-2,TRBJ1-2,CASSGGVGNYGYTF
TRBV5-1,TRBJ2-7,CASSNGQGLRSYEQYF
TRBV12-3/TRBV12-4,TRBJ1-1,CASSLGGLGYTEAFF
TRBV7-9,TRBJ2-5,CASSSELKTQYF
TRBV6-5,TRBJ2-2,CASSKGGELFF
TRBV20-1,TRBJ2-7,CSARDLAGTSVYEQYF
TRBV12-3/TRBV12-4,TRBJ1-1,CASSLGTGRDEAFF
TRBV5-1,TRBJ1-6,CASSLRGLEDNSPLHF
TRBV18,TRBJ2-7,CASSPSRGQGTTYEQYF
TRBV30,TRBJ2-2,CAAGTGVDTGELFF
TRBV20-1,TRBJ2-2,CSGEGGTGELFF
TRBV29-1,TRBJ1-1,CSHEWGTEAFF
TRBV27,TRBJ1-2,CASSSAMAGYGYGYTF
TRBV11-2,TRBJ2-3,CASSLWGDTQYF
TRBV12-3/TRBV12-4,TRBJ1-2,CASSLKRNGYTF
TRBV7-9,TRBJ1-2,CASSLGQGAFTF
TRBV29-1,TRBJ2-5,CSVANPVGGGYQETQYF
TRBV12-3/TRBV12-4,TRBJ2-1,CASGTSGLVEQFF